This T cell receptor (beta chain) was documented in a study of regulatory T cells in long-lasting Graves disease. Germline V gives CDR1 MNHEY, CDR2 SVGAGI. This CDR3 contains 18 residues. V lost 3 bases and J lost 7, with 24 bases in between. Findings of the study overall: More public clonotypes were shared by persistent patients (around 2,500) than by new patients (roughly 870). Not thyroid tissue but only peripheral blood was studied. Lower TCR diversity characterized persistent Graves' patients relative to newly diagnosed patients. Persistent cases favored TRBV28, TRBJ1-2 and TRBJ2-5.

Time point of the sample: persistent/refractory GD, antithyroid drugs over 5 years with positive TRAb. Extracted RNA from PBMCs served as the source of the TCR library. This clonotype was seen more than once but under ten times. Its target is not known. CDR3 regions were amplified by Arm-PCR using iRepertoire HTBI primers to build TCR beta libraries. TCRdb re-called the multiplex PCR reads with MiXCR, one entry per CDR3 protein. The sample has over 300,000 distinct CDR3 sequences, around 19% seen once. The TCR originated in a female donor with Graves disease. The chain is built from TRBV6-5 and TRBJ1-4; D is possibly TRBD1 (5 bases). Sequenced here: peripheral blood mononuclear cells (PBMCs), sampled when the disease was refractory, from a patient treated with antithyroid drugs. The CDR3 nucleotides read TGTGCCAGCAGTTATATCGGTGTGATGGGACTAAAGATTGAAAAACTGTTTTTT. Translation gives CASSYIGVMGLKIEKLFF.